The 4 T cell receptor beta chains reported below all come from one sample, sequenced in a study of low-dose radiotherapy and immunotherapy resistance in tumors. TRAV- and TRBV-specific primers were used for first-strand cDNA, which covered alpha and beta chains. Amplification, which lasted about 20 PCR cycles, used a constant-region primer and V-primer adapter to amplify TCRs. TCRdb fed the reads into MiXCR, producing one record per CDR3 protein. Of under 8,500 distinct CDR3 sequences in the sample, 53% were seen once. These receptors all stem from a human donor with advanced metastatic prostate, ovarian, gallbladder or colorectal cancer (not recorded which). This table probably holds off-target reads from a library built for another chain.

This clonotype was counted only a few times. The gene calls are TRBV5-1 and TRBJ2-7, with 12 bases matching TRBD2. The CDR3 sequence is 14 residues long. Germline lookup yields CDR1 SGHRS and CDR2 YFSETQ. V gave up 4 bases and J gave up 3 bases; unmatched junction bases: 2. The CDR3 here is CASSATSGSYEQYF. The CDR3 bases are TGCGCCAGCAGCGCGACTAGCGGGAGCTACGAGCAGTACTTC.

The chain couples TRBV12-3 or TRBV12-4 to TRBJ2-1; 10 nucleotides align to TRBD1. CDR3 length: 16 residues. The trim removed 4 bases at V and 6 bases at J, leaving 9 bases unmatched. The CDR3 nucleotides read TGTGCCAGCAGTTCCCCCGCGGGACAGGGGATCAATGAGCAGTTCTTC. Translating it yields CASSSPAGQGINEQFF.

This clonotype was detected only a few times. The rearrangement uses TRBV28 and TRBJ2-7; 13 nucleotides match TRBD2. CDR3 length: 16 residues. Germline trimming cut 2 bases from V and 4 bases from J; bases unmatched to any gene: 5. Germline lookup yields CDR1 MDHEN and CDR2 SYDVKM. DNA for the CDR3: TGTGCCAGCAGTTTAGTGCGACTAGCGGGAGGATACGAGCAGTACTTC. It is translated as CASSLVRLAGGYEQYF.

This clonotype was recorded a few times. The chain links TRBV6-5 to TRBJ2-7; perhaps D is TRBD1 or TRBD2 (5 bases each). CDR1 MNHEY and CDR2 SVGAGI come from the germline V gene. The CDR3 is 13 residues long. Trimming pared 3 bases from V and 3 bases from J, leaving 9 bases between. The CDR3 protein is CASSYAGSYEQYF. As DNA, the CDR3 is TGTGCCAGCAGTTATGCAGGGAGCTACGAGCAGTACTTC.